A single T cell receptor beta chain is shown here with its context. Genomic DNA was the PCR template. A primer set of 30 forward and 13 reverse primers amplified the CDR3. MiXCR was run by TCRdb on the multiplex PCR reads, yielding one entry per CDR3 protein. The top ten hold roughly 13% of the sample, which has under 300,000 distinct CDR3 sequences, more than 40% seen once. This entry is derived from a study of type 1 and type 2 diabetes patients. Study as a whole: Donors were type 1 diabetes, type 2 diabetes, or nondiabetic controls.

V shed 5 bases and J shed 1 base, with 9 bases lying between them. Germline V gene sequence: CDR1 KGHSH, CDR2 LQKENI. The length of the CDR3 is 13 residues. The TCR originated in a young man with type 2 diabetes. The J gene is TRBJ2-7, the V gene TRBV18; D call uncertain. The specimen was peripheral blood mononuclear cells (PBMCs). The CDR3: CASSNSLSYEQYF. CDR3 in DNA: TGTGCCAGCTCAAATTCGTTGTCCTACGAGCAGTACTTC. Filled out from reference TRBV18 and TRBJ2-7, the complete variable domain reads NAGVMQNPRHLVRRRGQEARLRCSPMKGHSHVYWYRQLPEEGLKFMVYLQKENIIDESGMPKERFSAEFPKEGPSILRIQQVVRGDSAAYFCASSNSLSYEQYFGPGTRLTVT.